The 23 T cell receptor beta chains below come from one sample, sequenced in a study of CD8 T cells in Susac syndrome. Reverse transcription of about 0.5 to 1 ug RNA was carried out with random hexamers. TCRdb called the immunoSEQ multiplex PCR reads again in MiXCR, with one record for every CDR3 protein. The profile covers some 130,000 distinct CDR3 sequences, with 75% to 90% appearing a single time and 0.45% to 0.6% taken by the ten largest. The sequencing sample was made of CD8+ T cells from PBMCs. These TCRs come from a human donor with multiple sclerosis.

The chain employs TRBV5-4 and TRBJ1-1; unclear D gene. Trimming left V 3 bases short and J 1 base short, with 1 base between. Germline CDR1 reads SGHNT; CDR2 reads YYREEE (reference sequence). CDR3 length equals 11 residues. CDR3 bases: TGTGCCAGCAGCTCGAACACTGAAGCTTTCTTT. Translation: CASSSNTEAFF.

This clonotype was seen only once. This chain connects TRBV6-2 or TRBV6-3 to TRBJ2-7; D may be TRBD1 or TRBD2 (5 bases each). From germline, CDR1 is MNHEY and CDR2 SVGEGT. The CDR3 spans 17 residues. V lost 3 bases and J 6 bases, leaving 24 bases between the germline ends. The CDR3 sequence: CASSYYSGWGPPGEQYV. The DNA for the CDR3 is TGTGCCAGCAGTTATTATTCGGGATGGGGACCCCCGGGCGAGCAGTACGTC.

The chain is built from TRBV5-1 and TRBJ2-1; D unclear. The CDR3 totals 16 residues. V was trimmed by 0 bases and J by 0 bases, leaving 10 bases between them. The germline gives CDR1 SGHRS, CDR2 YFSETQ. The CDR3 nucleotides read TGCGCCAGCAGCTTGGCCACAAGCAGCTCCTACAATGAGCAGTTCTTC. Its protein product is CASSLATSSSYNEQFF.

Comments on this clonotype: Sequence at one end of the junction differs from germline and may be a read error. The chain recombines TRBV2 with TRBJ2-1; D uncertain. The CDR3 is 14 residues long. Germline V gene lookup returns CDR1 SNHLY and CDR2 FYNNEI. The CDR3 sequence is CASSPVGTYNERFF. The CDR3 nucleotides read TGTGCCAGCAGCCCGGTAGGAACCTACAATGAGCGGTTCTTC.

This chain joins TRBV13 and TRBJ2-7, with 14 bases lining up with TRBD2. V was clipped by 5 bases and J by 6 bases; unmatched bases: 3. The CDR3 contains 14 residues. Germline V gene data show CDR1 as PRHDT and CDR2 as FYEKMQ (reference sequence). The CDR3 DNA reads as TGTGCCAGCAGCCAAGGACTAGCGGGGGGCGAGCAGTACTTC. This codes for CASSQGLAGGEQYF.

DNA for the CDR3: TGTGCCAGCAGTTTACCCCGCACAGATACGCAGTATTTT. Amino acids: CASSLPRTDTQYF. This chain connects TRBV12-3 or TRBV12-4 to TRBJ2-3; no firm D call. CDR3 length: 13 residues. V dropped 2 bases and J dropped 1 base, with 4 bases sitting between them.

V is TRBV19 and J is TRBJ2-3; D gene ambiguous. Germline loops: CDR1 LNHDA, CDR2 SQIVND (reference sequence). There are 15 residues in the CDR3. V was clipped by 8 bases and J by 2 bases, with 17 bases between them. The CDR3 DNA sequence: TGTGCCAGTTCCGTCTTTCCCGCCGACACAGATACGCAGTATTTT. Translating it yields CASSVFPADTDTQYF.

The chain uses TRBV13 and TRBJ2-2, with D possibly matching TRBD2 (5 bases). The V end lost 5 bases, the J end lost 6 bases, and 13 bases lay between the germline ends. CDR1 is PRHDT and CDR2 is FYEKMQ in the germline V gene (reference sequence). The CDR3 is made up of 14 amino acids. CDR3 sequence (DNA): TGTGCCAGCAGCCCCCTTAACGGGGCCGGGGAGCTGTTTTTT. It codes for CASSPLNGAGELFF.

The genes are TRBV27 and TRBJ1-4; D is undetermined. CDR1 and CDR2 from the germline V gene are MNHEY and SMNVEV (reference sequence). V was clipped by 8 bases and J by 3 bases, with 13 bases between them. This CDR3 comprises 14 residues. CDR3 region: CASVPIGPNEKLFF. The CDR3 region has the DNA TGTGCCAGCGTCCCTATCGGACCTAATGAAAAACTGTTTTTT. Full variable domain (outside the CDR3, taken from reference TRBV27 and TRBJ1-4): EAQVTQNPRYLITVTGKKLTVTCSQNMNHEYMSWYRQDPGLGLRQIYYSMNVEVTDKGDVPEGYKVSRKEKRNFPLILESPSPNQTSLYFCASVPIGPNEKLFFGSGTQLSVL.

In DNA, the CDR3 is TGTGCCAGCGAAGAGGGGACCGAAGCTTTCTTT. It codes for CASEEGTEAFF. The chain uses TRBV6-2 or TRBV6-3 and TRBJ1-1; D possibly corresponds to TRBD1 (5 bases). Germline V gives CDR1 MNHEY, CDR2 SVGEGT. With 8 bases removed from V and 8 bases from J, the gap between germline ends came to 12 bases. The CDR3 consists of 11 residues.

The J gene is TRBJ2-1, the V gene TRBV11-2, with TRBD2 matching over 7 bases. The junction had 3 bases not matched to a gene; V was cut back by 5 bases and J by 2 bases. The CDR3 has 14 amino acids. Germline V gene data show CDR1 as SGHAT and CDR2 as FQNNGV. CDR3 protein: CASSPSGPYNEQFF. DNA of the CDR3: TGTGCCAGCAGCCCTAGCGGCCCCTACAATGAGCAGTTCTTC.

The gene calls are TRBV5-4 and TRBJ2-3; unclear D gene. Germline V gene lookup returns CDR1 SGHNT and CDR2 YYREEE (reference sequence). The length of the CDR3 is 16 residues. Trimming removed 0 bases at V and 2 bases at J, with 13 bases between. The CDR3 region is CASSLGLSSVTDTQYF. DNA of the CDR3: TGTGCCAGCAGCTTGGGTCTTTCCTCTGTCACAGATACGCAGTATTTT.

J is TRBJ1-5 and V is TRBV19; D unclear. The CDR3 totals 15 residues. Germline CDR1 and CDR2: LNHDA and SQIVND (reference sequence). V was clipped by 5 bases and J by 0 bases, with 11 bases between them. The CDR3 spells CASSWNWDSNQPQHF. The CDR3 DNA sequence: TGTGCCAGTAGTTGGAATTGGGATAGCAATCAGCCCCAGCATTTT.

The chain couples TRBV30 to TRBJ2-1; the D gene is possibly TRBD1 (5 bases). This CDR3 region has 14 residues. V was trimmed by 2 bases and J by 0 bases, leaving 8 bases between them. Germline values: CDR1 GTSNPN, CDR2 SVGIG (reference sequence). CDR3 nucleotide sequence: TGTGCCTGGAGTCAGGGTAGCTCCTACAATGAGCAGTTCTTC. Translating it yields CAWSQGSSYNEQFF.

This clonotype was seen a single time. This chain links TRBV7-9 with TRBJ2-1; D is uncertain. This CDR3 region has 18 residues. The germline V gene encodes CDR1 SEHNR and CDR2 FQNEAQ (reference sequence). The germline V and J ends were trimmed by 2 bases and 2 bases, with 19 bases remaining between them. CDR3 nucleotide sequence: TGTGCCAGCAGCTTACCCCGACCCGAAGATGGGGCCTACAATGAGCAGTTCTTC. Its translation is CASSLPRPEDGAYNEQFF.

This chain uses TRBV6-2 or TRBV6-3 with TRBJ2-1; D ambiguous. V lost 6 bases and J 7 bases, leaving 22 bases between the germline ends. Germline V CDR1 and CDR2: MNHEY, SVGEGT. CDR3 length equals 16 residues. The CDR3 here is CASSQLPNYLGNEQFF. The CDR3 DNA sequence: TGTGCCAGCAGCCAACTACCGAACTACCTGGGAAATGAGCAGTTCTTC.

The chain joins TRBV5-6 to TRBJ2-1, with D hard to call. There are 15 residues in the CDR3. Germline V lookup: CDR1 SGHDT, CDR2 YYEEEE. Deletions cut 2 bases from V and 0 bases from J, with 9 bases between. The CDR3 region has the DNA TGTGCCAGCAGCTTCGCCCCCTTCTCCTACAATGAGCAGTTCTTC. Its translation is CASSFAPFSYNEQFF.

The V gene is TRBV6-2 or TRBV6-3, the J gene TRBJ2-2; 7 nucleotides match TRBD1. CDR3 length equals 15 residues. With 7 bases clipped from V and 3 bases from J, the junction kept 8 bases outside the gene matches. CDR1 is MNHEY, CDR2 SVGEGT, per germline. The CDR3 loop reads CASNVDRAYTGELFF. The CDR3 bases are TGTGCCAGCAACGTTGACAGGGCTTACACCGGGGAGCTGTTTTTT.

This chain joins TRBV20-1 and TRBJ1-4, with 7 bases matching TRBD1. This CDR3 region has 14 residues. Trimming took 0 bases from V and 7 from J; bases not matched to a gene: 5. Germline V gene data show CDR1 as DFQATT and CDR2 as SNEGSKA (reference sequence). The CDR3 sequence is CSARDRQGSEKLFF. The CDR3 DNA reads TGCAGTGCTAGAGATAGACAGGGAAGTGAAAAACTGTTTTTT.

This clonotype was observed a handful of times. The V call is TRBV5-5, the J call TRBJ1-1; D unclear. The CDR3 runs to 12 residues. Germline V CDR1 and CDR2: SGHKS, YYEKEE (reference sequence). V lost 3 bases to trimming and J lost 6 bases, with 9 bases between them. The CDR3: CASSSPGPEAFF. In DNA form, the CDR3 reads TGTGCCAGCAGCTCTCCTGGTCCTGAAGCTTTCTTT.

The chain recombines TRBV7-2 with TRBJ2-1; 9 bases are a match to TRBD2. V lost 6 bases and J lost 5; bases outside the gene matches: 20. CDR3 length: 19 amino acids. The germline V gene encodes CDR1 SGHTA and CDR2 FQGNSA. This chain's CDR3 is CASRGVRASGTQLHNEQFF. CDR3 sequence (DNA): TGTGCCAGCAGGGGGGTGAGGGCTAGCGGGACCCAATTACACAATGAGCAGTTCTTC.

This chain joins TRBV6-4 and TRBJ2-3; no clear D gene. The CDR3 runs to 16 residues. In germline, CDR1 is MRHNA, CDR2 SNTAGT. V gave up 0 bases and J gave up 3 bases, with 13 bases separating them. This CDR3 is CASSDSRSSNTDTQYF. In DNA form, the CDR3 reads TGTGCCAGCAGTGACTCTAGGTCGAGCAATACAGATACGCAGTATTTT.

V is TRBV5-1 and J is TRBJ2-3; TRBD2 is a possible D gene (5 bases). The V gene lost 1 base and the J gene lost 0 bases, with 18 bases spanning the gap. There are 18 residues in the CDR3. CDR1 is SGHRS and CDR2 is YFSETQ in the germline V gene. The CDR3 bases are TGCGCCAGCAGCTTGTATCCGGAACAACGGACTAGCACAGATACGCAGTATTTT. As protein: CASSLYPEQRTSTDTQYF.